The 24 T cell receptor beta chains presented below share a single source sample, sequenced in a study of T cell repertoires in cytomegalovirus infection. In TCRdb, the reads were re-called with MiXCR into one record per CDR3 protein. The sample includes about 83,000 distinct CDR3 sequences, about 31% of them seen just once. No antigen has been assigned to these receptors. The sample was CD8+ T cells from cultured PBMCs, taken from culture after CMV antigen stimulation. Every receptor here comes from a human donor in good health (CMV status not recorded). Some clones in this sample may be carry-over from other donors' samples.

This chain connects TRBV2 to TRBJ2-5, with 15 bases identical to TRBD2. The J segment lost 5 bases and the V segment lost 8 bases, leaving 9 bases of the junction unmatched. The CDR3 loop spans 16 amino acids. Germline-derived CDR1 and CDR2 are SNHLY and FYNNEI. The CDR3 region has the DNA TGTGCCAGCCAAAGGGGACTAGCGGGGGGCCTTGAGACCCAGTACTTC. It is translated as CASQRGLAGGLETQYF. Drawing the rest from reference TRBV2 and TRBJ2-5, the complete variable domain is EPEVTQTPSHQVTQMGQEVILRCVPISNHLYFYWYRQILGQKVEFLVSFYNNEISEKSEIFDDQFSVERPDGSNFTLKIRSTKLEDSAMYFCASQRGLAGGLETQYFGPGTRLLVL.

The rearrangement uses TRBV12-3 or TRBV12-4 and TRBJ1-1; TRBD1 matches at 7 bases. The CDR3 spans 11 residues. V was pared by 5 bases and J by 8 bases, with 2 bases of the junction left unmatched. This CDR3 is CASSNRGEAFF. The CDR3 DNA is TGTGCCAGCAGTAACAGGGGAGAAGCTTTCTTT.

This clonotype has only a few counts. V and J are TRBV28 and TRBJ1-6; tentative D call: TRBD1 (6 bases). V lost 9 bases and J lost 2, with 11 bases in between. This CDR3 comprises 14 residues. The V gene's germline CDR1 is MDHEN and CDR2 SYDVKM. CDR3 in DNA: TGTGCCAGTAGCGGGACACCCTATAATTCACCCCTCCACTTT. This gives the protein CASSGTPYNSPLHF.

This clonotype was seen only a few times. The chain links TRBV6-2 or TRBV6-3 to TRBJ2-7; 9 bases match TRBD1. The CDR3 covers 14 residues. The V and J ends lost 2 bases and 5 bases, in that order; junction bases with no gene match: 4. Germline V gives CDR1 MNHEY, CDR2 SVGEGT. CDR3 bases: TGTGCCAGCAGTTACAGTACAGGGGGCGACGAGCAGTACTTC. This codes for CASSYSTGGDEQYF.

This clonotype came up a few times. The chain combines TRBV19 with TRBJ2-5; D unclear. V lost 3 bases and J 1 base, leaving 12 bases between the germline ends. This CDR3 contains 15 residues. CDR1 and CDR2 (germline): LNHDA, SQIVND (reference sequence). In DNA form, the CDR3 reads TGTGCCAGTAGTATTCCCTCCGTAAGCCAAGAGACCCAGTACTTC. This encodes CASSIPSVSQETQYF.

The V and J genes are TRBV28 and TRBJ1-2, with D unresolved. This CDR3 is 12 amino acids long. V was shortened by 5 bases and J by 4 bases, with 8 bases between the two germline ends. The V gene's germline CDR1 is MDHEN and CDR2 SYDVKM. The CDR3 protein is CASSPVSYGYTF. CDR3 coding DNA: TGTGCCAGCAGTCCCGTATCCTATGGCTACACCTTC.

The rearrangement joins TRBV7-6 to TRBJ2-5; 8 nucleotides match TRBD2. CDR1 is SGHVS and CDR2 is FNYEAQ in the germline V gene. The trim removed 4 bases at V and 5 bases at J, leaving 9 bases unmatched. The CDR3 is 15 residues long. DNA for the CDR3: TGTGCCAGCAGCTCCCGGACGGGGGGGTTGGAGACCCAGTACTTC. Encoded protein: CASSSRTGGLETQYF. Based on the CDR3 plus reference TRBV7-6 and TRBJ2-5, the full variable domain is GAGVSQSPRYKVTKRGQDVALRCDPISGHVSLYWYRQALGQGPEFLTYFNYEAQQDKSGLPNDRFSAERPEGSISTLTIQRTEQRDSAMYRCASSSRTGGLETQYFGPGTRLLVL.

The sample holds a few counts of this clonotype. V gene TRBV7-9 combines with J gene TRBJ2-1; D remains unclear. This CDR3 is built from 15 residues. Germline V gene lookup returns CDR1 SEHNR and CDR2 FQNEAQ (reference sequence). Trimming removed 6 bases at V and 4 bases at J, with 16 bases between. This chain's CDR3 is CASSTPLNVYNEQFF. Written as DNA, the CDR3 is TGTGCCAGCAGTACACCCTTAAATGTATACAATGAGCAGTTCTTC.

The rearrangement joins TRBV5-4 to TRBJ2-3; TRBD2 might be the D (6 bases). From germline, CDR1 is SGHNT and CDR2 YYREEE (reference sequence). Trimming stripped 1 base from V and 3 bases from J, with 12 bases between. This CDR3 spans 15 amino acids. As DNA, the CDR3 is TGTGCCAGCAGCTTGTCGGAGGGTGTGACAGATACGCAGTATTTT. Amino acids: CASSLSEGVTDTQYF.

This clonotype was counted only a few times. The chain links TRBV4-1 to TRBJ2-7; the match to TRBD2 covers 8 bases. V lost 1 base, J lost 1 base, and 9 bases stayed unmatched. CDR3 length: 17 residues. The germline CDR1 and CDR2 sequences are MGHRA and YSYEKL. CDR3 region: CASSQGGPGGTSYEQYF. For the CDR3, the DNA is TGCGCCAGCAGCCAAGGGGGACCGGGGGGGACTTCCTACGAGCAGTACTTC.

The V call is TRBV12-3 or TRBV12-4, the J call TRBJ1-2; D is unclear. The V gene lost 8 bases and the J gene lost 4 bases, with 11 bases spanning the gap. The CDR3 consists of 12 residues. The CDR3 DNA reads as TGTGCCAGCGAGGGTCTCGTCTATGGCTACACCTTC. Protein: CASEGLVYGYTF.

With regard to this clonotype: Germline and junction disagree at one end, which may indicate a read error. This rearrangement joins TRBV6-1 to TRBJ1-3; D call uncertain. This CDR3 region has 16 residues. Per the germline V gene, CDR1 is MNHNS and CDR2 is SASEGT. CDR3 in amino acids: CASSEAPGAPGNIIYF. For the CDR3, the DNA is TGTGCCAGCAGTGAAGCCCCAGGCGCCCCTGGAAACATCATATATTTT.

Only a few counts were recorded for this clonotype. V usage is TRBV20-1 and J usage is TRBJ1-2; unclear D gene. Trimming shortened V by 0 bases and J by 3 bases, and 11 bases separated the two germline ends. The V gene's germline CDR1 is DFQATT and CDR2 SNEGSKA (reference sequence). The CDR3 has 14 residues. CDR3 DNA: TGCAGTGCTAGAGATTGGTCTAGGGACTATGGCTACACCTTC. Encoded protein: CSARDWSRDYGYTF.

The chain has TRBV7-8 and TRBJ2-5, with D unresolved. The length of the CDR3 is 13 residues. The germline CDR1 and CDR2 sequences are SGHVS and FQNEAQ. Trimming removed 5 bases from V and 5 bases from J, with 12 bases in between. The DNA for the CDR3 is TGTGCCAGCAGCCGAGCCCCCTTGGAGACCCAGTACTTC. This encodes CASSRAPLETQYF.

The J gene is TRBJ1-1, the V gene TRBV20-1; D is perhaps TRBD1 (5 bases). V lost 6 bases and J lost 3, with 20 bases in between. CDR3 length: 15 residues. Germline CDR1 is DFQATT and CDR2 is SNEGSKA (reference sequence). The CDR3 DNA is TGCAGTGCCCGGGGAGGGAGTCGGGGCTACACTGAAGCTTTCTTT. Amino acid sequence: CSARGGSRGYTEAFF.

The chain links TRBV11-2 to TRBJ1-5; D is perhaps TRBD1 (5 bases). The CDR3 sequence is 15 residues long. Germline CDR1 SGHAT, CDR2 FQNNGV. The V end was cut by 1 base, the J end by 7 bases, with 14 bases between. CDR3 coding DNA: TGTGCCAGCAGCTTAGGATGGGGGAGAGAACAGCCCCAGCATTTT. Translated, it gives CASSLGWGREQPQHF.

This clonotype has a handful of counts. The chain combines TRBV14 with TRBJ2-3; D call uncertain. CDR1 is SGHDN and CDR2 is FVKESK in the germline V gene. The CDR3 is made up of 15 amino acids. V was shortened by 1 base and J by 0 bases, with 8 bases between the two germline ends. Here the CDR3 reads CASSQAPRSTDTQYF. The CDR3 DNA is TGTGCCAGCAGCCAAGCCCCGCGGAGCACAGATACGCAGTATTTT.

This clonotype occurred many times. The chain employs TRBV29-1 and TRBJ1-2; D is ambiguous. The V gene lost 2 bases and the J gene lost 4 bases, with 5 bases spanning the gap. CDR3 length: 11 amino acids. CDR1 SQVTM and CDR2 ANQGSEA come from the germline V gene. Written as DNA, the CDR3 is TGCAGCGTTGAACAGACCTATGGCTACACCTTC. Translation: CSVEQTYGYTF. The full variable domain, with the rest looked up from reference TRBV29-1 and TRBJ1-2, is SAVISQKPSRDICQRGTSLTIQCQVDSQVTMMFWYRQQPGQSLTLIATANQGSEATYESGFVIDKFPISRPNLTFSTLTVSNMSPEDSSIYLCSVEQTYGYTFGSGTRLTVV.

This clonotype was seen more than once but under ten times. This rearrangement joins TRBV7-2 to TRBJ2-1; TRBD2 matches at 10 bases. V was pared by 4 bases and J by 6 bases, with 9 bases of the junction left unmatched. This CDR3 has 16 amino acids. Germline V gene data show CDR1 as SGHTA and CDR2 as FQGNSA. CDR3 loop: CASSSLSGGGINEQFF. The CDR3 DNA follows: TGTGCCAGCAGCTCACTGAGCGGGGGGGGCATCAATGAGCAGTTCTTC.

CDR3: CASSSDSNEQFF. The DNA for the CDR3 is TGTGCCAGCAGCTCTGACTCAAATGAGCAGTTCTTC. The chain employs TRBV7-2 and TRBJ2-1; D unresolved. The CDR3 totals 12 residues. V shed 4 bases and J shed 7 bases, with 8 bases lying between them. Germline V gives CDR1 SGHTA, CDR2 FQGNSA.

The genes are TRBV2 and TRBJ2-1; D unclear. Deletions cut 3 bases from V and 9 bases from J, with 9 bases between. The CDR3 loop spans 12 amino acids. Germline V gene lookup returns CDR1 SNHLY and CDR2 FYNNEI. CDR3 sequence: CASSDPPPEQFF. In DNA form, the CDR3 reads TGTGCCAGCAGTGACCCGCCACCTGAGCAGTTCTTC.

This clonotype was observed a handful of times. The chain is built from TRBV6-1 and TRBJ2-2; D is unclear. CDR3 length equals 15 residues. V lost 8 bases, J lost 2 bases, and 15 bases lay in between. Germline loops: CDR1 MNHNS, CDR2 SASEGT. The CDR3 region is CASDRETLNTGELFF. In nucleotides, the CDR3 is TGTGCCAGCGATCGAGAAACCCTCAACACCGGGGAGCTGTTTTTT.

The table lists this clonotype with many counts. The chain is built from TRBV19 and TRBJ2-3; D uncertain. Germline CDR1 and CDR2: LNHDA and SQIVND (reference sequence). The length of the CDR3 is 12 residues. V dropped 1 base and J dropped 6 bases, with 5 bases sitting between them. CDR3 loop: CASSIAEDTQYF. CDR3 sequence (DNA): TGTGCCAGTAGTATAGCGGAGGATACGCAGTATTTT.

This chain links TRBV9 with TRBJ1-1; no reliable D call. This CDR3 comprises 13 residues. Trimming stripped 0 bases from V and 4 bases from J, with 7 bases between. CDR1 and CDR2 from the germline V gene are SGDLS and YYNGEE. The CDR3 reads CASSVGGSTEAFF. The CDR3 DNA reads TGTGCCAGCAGCGTAGGAGGGAGCACTGAAGCTTTCTTT.